The 8 T cell receptor beta chains in this list originate from one sample, sequenced in a study of T cell repertoires in aging, cancer and after chemotherapy (dated by TCRdb to between 2019 and 2020). Genomic DNA extracted from peripheral blood, rather than sorted cells or RNA, was used as the source for amplification of TCR beta rearrangements. TCRdb records Illumina MiSeq as the sequencer. Rearranged TRB sequences spanning V, D and J segments were amplified in a multiplex touch-down PCR with a mixed TRB-A/B primer pool. TCRdb reran the public reads through fastp at Q25 and MiXCR, keeping productive beta chains. Merged by CDR3 protein, the rows form single entries marked with the most common genes and DNA. Here the sample has 1,000 or so distinct CDR3 sequences; approximately 30% occur a single time. The ten largest account for over 65% of the sample. Sequenced input: blood. The receptors originated from a human donor with a solid tumor.

In this sample, this clonotype turned up a few times. V is TRBV19 and J is TRBJ1-6, with TRBD1 as a possible D gene (6 bases). Trimming pared 9 bases from V and 10 bases from J, leaving 22 bases between. The germline gives CDR1 LNHDA, CDR2 SQIVND (reference sequence). There are 15 residues in the CDR3. CDR3: CASNRGGGSQSPLHF. In nucleotides, the CDR3 is TGTGCCAGCAACCGAGGGGGGGGCAGTCAGTCACCCCTCCACTTT.

This clonotype was seen a handful of times. The V and J genes are TRBV12-3 or TRBV12-4 and TRBJ2-2; 7 nucleotides match TRBD2. J gave up 0 bases and V 2 bases, and 6 bases lay outside the gene matches. This CDR3 comprises 17 residues. The CDR3 here is CASSLSSGVPNTGELFF. The CDR3 nucleotides read TGTGCCAGCAGTTTATCCAGCGGGGTGCCGAACACCGGGGAGCTGTTTTTT.

The sample holds a few counts of this clonotype. The chain combines TRBV27 with TRBJ2-7; no clear D. V was cut by 6 bases and J by 4 bases, with 25 bases left in between. Germline values: CDR1 MNHEY, CDR2 SMNVEV (reference sequence). The CDR3 is made up of 17 amino acids. The CDR3 region is CASRSRAVKNVGYEQYF. In DNA form, the CDR3 reads TGTGCCAGCAGAAGTAGGGCTGTTAAAAATGTTGGTTACGAGCAGTACTTC.

The gene calls are TRBV6-2 or TRBV6-3 and TRBJ2-3; D gene ambiguous. The CDR3 runs to 11 residues. V lost 2 bases and J 12 bases, leaving 9 bases between the germline ends. Germline lookup yields CDR1 MNHEY and CDR2 SVGEGT. For the CDR3, the DNA is TGTGCCAGCAGTTACGGGGAAACACAGTATTTT. Its translation is CASSYGETQYF.

V and J are TRBV18 and TRBJ2-1; tentative D call: TRBD2 (5 bases). Germline V gene lookup returns CDR1 KGHSH and CDR2 LQKENI. This CDR3 contains 13 residues. Trimming took 3 bases from V and 7 from J, leaving 10 bases between them. CDR3 in DNA: TGTGCCAGCTCACCGAGAGGGATTAATGAGCAGTTCTTC. Translating it yields CASSPRGINEQFF.

This clonotype was counted between two and nine times. The rearrangement joins TRBV19 to TRBJ1-1, with 7 bases fitting TRBD1. Germline lookup yields CDR1 LNHDA and CDR2 SQIVND (reference sequence). With 4 bases clipped from V and 4 bases from J, the junction kept 3 bases outside the gene matches. The CDR3 loop spans 13 amino acids. The CDR3 DNA follows: TGTGCCAGTAGTAACCAGGGGGTCACTGAAGCTTTCTTT. Protein: CASSNQGVTEAFF.

The rearrangement links TRBV10-1 to TRBJ2-6; D is perhaps TRBD1 or TRBD2 (7 bases each). The CDR3 covers 19 residues. Per the germline V gene, CDR1 is WNHNN and CDR2 is SYGVQD (reference sequence). V gave up 4 bases and J gave up 3 bases, with 22 bases separating them. DNA of the CDR3: TGCGCCAGCAGTGTCGACCTTTCAGGGGGGGTGAGTGGGGCCAACGTCCTGACTTTC. Amino acids: CASSVDLSGGVSGANVLTF.

The J gene is TRBJ2-1, the V gene TRBV19, with a possible D match to TRBD2 (5 bases). Germline CDR1 and CDR2: LNHDA and SQIVND (reference sequence). The CDR3 is 13 amino acids. V was clipped by 8 bases and J by 4 bases, with 12 bases between them. The CDR3 region is CASGGPLYNEQFF. CDR3 bases: TGTGCCAGTGGAGGACCTCTTTACAATGAGCAGTTCTTC.